This T cell receptor beta chain was recovered during a study of T cells in Graves' hyperthyroidism and ophthalmopathy. Across the study: Before any treatment, at initial diagnosis, peripheral blood was collected.

Authors of the study amplified TCR beta CDR3 regions from RNA transcripts. HTBI primers drove first-round RT-PCR of the TCR CDR3. A single record per CDR3 protein comes from TCRdb applying MiXCR to the multiplex PCR reads. This table has 500,000 to 650,000 distinct CDR3 sequences, roughly 15% appearing once. The V end was cut by 1 base, the J end by 9 bases, with 13 bases between. The CDR3 sequence is 13 residues long. Germline lookup yields CDR1 SGHAT and CDR2 FQNNGV. This clonotype was counted ten times or more. What it binds is not known. Disease duration was under 3 months in the ophthalmopathy patients, who also had a Clinical Activity Score of at least 3 and a NOSPECS grade of at least 4. Each diagnosis was grounded in clinical symptoms, serum thyroxine and TRAb, thyroid ultrasound, and orbital computed tomography. General study findings and limits: Ophthalmopathy was identified by the model a median 6.5 months ahead of onset.

The receptor comes from a woman under 30 with Graves' ophthalmopathy. The sequencing input was blood. V and J are TRBV11-2 and TRBJ2-7; unclear D gene. The CDR3 spells CASSLGTLVAQYF. CDR3 nucleotides: TGTGCCAGCAGCTTAGGGACCCTTGTGGCGCAGTACTTC.